This paragraph reports one TCR beta chain. Antigen: not known. This CDR3 has 15 amino acids. Germline V gene data show CDR1 as SNHLY and CDR2 as FYNNEI. The J segment lost 4 bases and the V segment lost 8 bases, leaving 7 bases of the junction unmatched. TCRdb keeps only in-frame clones here, not all; method: immunoSEQ multiplex PCR. The repertoire holds some 1.5 million clones, with over 95% as singletons. This sample is part of a study of shared clonotypes between healthy human individuals. Notes on the study in general: A few donors showed sharing of about 4.7% of naive CD4 clonotypes. Lower generation probabilities were found for non-shared clonotypes than for those shared by all four donors. Blood was the sole source, and tissue repertoires probably differ.

This TCR came from a man between 25 and 39 years old in good health. Sequences were obtained from naive CD4+ T cells sorted from blood. The subset is: CD45RA+ positively selected. The chain links TRBV2 to TRBJ2-1; 11 bases match TRBD2. The CDR3 DNA reads TGTGCCAGCGCTCTTGGGACTAGCGGATACAATGAGCAGTTCTTC. Protein: CASALGTSGYNEQFF.